Listed here are 29 T cell receptor beta chains from one sample, sequenced in a study of blood T cell repertoires in COVID-19. Generated by immunoSEQ multiplex PCR, the TCRdb table keeps only in-frame clones and is missing some. The sample includes 130,000 to 150,000 clones, under 90% of them seen just once. Material: peripheral blood. Receptors were obtained from a human donor in a cohort sampled during active COVID-19.

CDR3 in amino acids: CASSLHGTSGDRQETQYF. For the CDR3, the DNA is TGCGCCAGCAGCCTGCACGGGACTAGCGGGGACCGACAAGAGACCCAGTACTTC. This chain uses TRBV4-1 with TRBJ2-5; 13 nucleotides agree with TRBD2. Unmatched junction bases numbered 10, after V lost 4 bases and J lost 2 bases. This CDR3 spans 18 amino acids. Germline V gene data show CDR1 as MGHRA and CDR2 as YSYEKL.

The chain joins TRBV19 to TRBJ1-5; D unclear. CDR3 size: 16 residues. CDR1 LNHDA and CDR2 SQIVND come from the germline V gene (reference sequence). Between the trimmed V and J ends, which lost 3 bases and 4 bases, there was a span of 16 bases. CDR3 residues: CASSMGAARVNQPQHF. The CDR3 coding sequence is TGTGCCAGTAGTATGGGAGCGGCCAGAGTGAATCAGCCCCAGCATTTT.

The CDR3 DNA follows: TGTGCCAGTAGTATTAGCGGGGGGAGCACAGATACGCAGTATTTT. This translates into CASSISGGSTDTQYF. The rearrangement links TRBV19 to TRBJ2-3; 10 bases map to TRBD2. The CDR3 runs to 15 residues. The V gene's germline CDR1 is LNHDA and CDR2 SQIVND (reference sequence). The trim removed 3 bases at V and 0 bases at J, leaving 0 bases unmatched.

The chain combines TRBV4-1 with TRBJ2-3, with 8 bases aligning to TRBD2. V shed 3 bases, J shed 2 bases, and the junction held 10 bases outside the gene matches. The CDR3 contains 17 residues. Germline values: CDR1 MGHRA, CDR2 YSYEKL. The CDR3 DNA sequence: TGCGCCAGCAGCCATACCGGGACTAGAACCATCACAGATACGCAGTATTTT. Protein: CASSHTGTRTITDTQYF.

CDR3 amino acids: CASSLAGGPHEQFF. CDR3 sequence (DNA): TGTGCCAGCAGTTTGGCGGGGGGGCCCCATGAGCAGTTCTTC. The chain uses TRBV28 and TRBJ2-1; 9 bases line up with TRBD2. V gave up 3 bases and J gave up 8 bases; unmatched junction bases: 5. CDR1 is MDHEN, CDR2 SYDVKM, per germline. The CDR3 contains 14 residues.

V usage is TRBV9 and J usage is TRBJ2-5, with TRBD2 matching over 7 bases. The CDR3 is made up of 15 amino acids. Germline V gives CDR1 SGDLS, CDR2 YYNGEE. Losses at the gene ends were 0 bases for V and 3 bases for J; bases not matched to a gene: 5. CDR3 sequence reads: CASSVGLLAEETQYF. The CDR3 nucleotides are TGTGCCAGCAGCGTAGGATTGCTAGCGGAAGAGACCCAGTACTTC.

The rearrangement uses TRBV4-2 and TRBJ1-2; TRBD1 matches at 8 bases. The junction had 6 bases not matched to a gene; V was cut back by 2 bases and J by 7 bases. CDR3 size: 14 residues. Germline lookup yields CDR1 LGHNA and CDR2 YNFKEQ. CDR3 bases: TGTGCCAGCAGCCAACGGACAGGGTTAGGTGGCTACACCTTC. Protein product: CASSQRTGLGGYTF.

The chain couples TRBV5-1 to TRBJ2-3, with 10 bases identical to TRBD2. The CDR3 loop spans 18 amino acids. CDR1 is SGHRS, CDR2 YFSETQ, per germline. The junction had 13 bases not matched to a gene; V was cut back by 4 bases and J by 2 bases. CDR3 coding DNA: TGCGCCAGCAGCCCCCTAAGGGGGGGGACTAGCGCCACAGATACGCAGTATTTT. It yields the protein CASSPLRGGTSATDTQYF.

This rearrangement joins TRBV7-2 to TRBJ2-7; TRBD2 agrees at 8 bases. The ends lost 6 bases at V and 3 bases at J; junction bases unmatched: 10. The CDR3 sequence is 15 residues long. Germline lookup yields CDR1 SGHTA and CDR2 FQGNSA. CDR3 residues: CASRRGGGGYYEQYF. The CDR3 region has the DNA TGTGCCAGCAGACGGGGCGGCGGGGGGTACTACGAGCAGTACTTC.

The chain has TRBV12-3 or TRBV12-4 and TRBJ1-2; D possibly corresponds to TRBD1 (5 bases). The V gene lost 1 base and the J gene lost 8 bases, with 11 bases spanning the gap. The CDR3 length is 13 residues. In DNA form, the CDR3 reads TGTGCCAGCAGTTTAGGGGGAGGGGAGGGCTACACCTTC. Its translation is CASSLGGGEGYTF.

Points on this clone: Other DNA sequences within the sample encode an identical CDR3. This chain uses TRBV10-3 with TRBJ2-3; 11 bases are shared with TRBD2. CDR3 length equals 15 residues. Germline-derived CDR1 and CDR2 are ENHRY and SYGVKD. V was pared by 6 bases and J by 2 bases, with 4 bases of the junction left unmatched. The CDR3 protein is CAISRTSGSTDTQYF. CDR3 bases: TGTGCCATCAGCCGGACTAGCGGGTCCACAGATACGCAGTATTTT.

The rearrangement uses TRBV29-1 and TRBJ1-1, with 11 bases matching TRBD1. Germline V gene lookup returns CDR1 SQVTM and CDR2 ANQGSEA. The V gene end was trimmed by 7 bases and the J gene end by 1 base; junction bases not matched to a gene: 11. The CDR3 is 16 amino acids. The CDR3 DNA is TGCAGCGCCACCGGGGGGGACAGGGGGAAGAACACTGAAGCTTTCTTT. Translated, it gives CSATGGDRGKNTEAFF. Full variable domain (remainder filled in from reference TRBV29-1 and TRBJ1-1): SAVISQKPSRDICQRGTSLTIQCQVDSQVTMMFWYRQQPGQSLTLIATANQGSEATYESGFVIDKFPISRPNLTFSTLTVSNMSPEDSSIYLCSATGGDRGKNTEAFFGQGTRLTVV.

The chain uses TRBV5-4 and TRBJ2-5; the match to TRBD1 covers 7 bases. This CDR3 spans 11 amino acids. The V gene's germline CDR1 is SGHNT and CDR2 YYREEE (reference sequence). CDR3 in DNA: TGTGCAACAGGGGATCAAGAGACCCAGTACTTC. It translates to CATGDQETQYF.

This chain connects TRBV10-3 to TRBJ2-3; 9 nucleotides align to TRBD2. V lost 2 bases, J lost 6 bases, and 12 bases stayed unmatched. Germline assignment: CDR1 ENHRY and CDR2 SYGVKD. This CDR3 contains 17 residues. For the CDR3, the DNA is TGTGCCATCAGTGAGATTTTTTCGCGGGGGGGTCAGGATACGCAGTATTTT. This sequence encodes CAISEIFSRGGQDTQYF.

This chain uses TRBV7-2 with TRBJ2-7; 9 bases are a match to TRBD2. The CDR3 length is 14 residues. V lost 5 bases and J lost 6; bases outside the gene matches: 8. Looked up from germline, CDR1 is SGHTA and CDR2 is FQGNSA. This CDR3 reads CASSPLAGAIEQYF. The CDR3 coding sequence is TGTGCCAGCAGCCCATTAGCGGGGGCCATCGAGCAGTACTTC. The full variable domain, completed using reference TRBV7-2 and TRBJ2-7, is GAGVSQSPSNKVTEKGKDVELRCDPISGHTALYWYRQSLGQGLEFLIYFQGNSAPDKSGLPSDRFSAERTGGSVSTLTIQRTQQEDSAVYLCASSPLAGAIEQYFGPGTRLTVT.

This clone was seen a handful of times. The chain employs TRBV18 and TRBJ1-5, with TRBD1 matching 8 bases. V shed 4 bases and J 7 bases; nucleotides not matched to a gene: 6. CDR1 and CDR2 (germline): KGHSH, LQKENI. The CDR3 sequence is 14 residues long. CDR3 DNA: TGTGCCAGCTCACTTAGGACAGGGTCGCAGCCCCAGCATTTT. Translation gives CASSLRTGSQPQHF.

This clone was counted once. The CDR3 region is CASSQDTGVVSEKLFF. CDR3 bases: TGCGCCAGCAGCCAAGACACAGGGGTTGTAAGTGAAAAACTGTTTTTT. V and J are TRBV4-3 and TRBJ1-4, with TRBD1 matching 7 bases. The CDR3 covers 16 residues. The germline CDR1 and CDR2 sequences are LGHNA and YSLEER. V lost 0 bases and J lost 7; bases outside the gene matches: 8.

CDR3 DNA: TGTGCCAGCAGGCCTGGGACAGCCCTTAGGGGAGAGCAGTACTTC. Its translation: CASRPGTALRGEQYF. The rearrangement uses TRBV7-2 and TRBJ2-7; TRBD1 matches at 7 bases. This CDR3 spans 15 amino acids. Germline trimming cut 6 bases from V and 7 bases from J; bases unmatched to any gene: 15. Germline CDR1 is SGHTA and CDR2 is FQGNSA.

This sequence joins TRBV7-3 and TRBJ2-7, with D perhaps matching TRBD1 (5 bases). Germline V gene sequence: CDR1 SGHTA, CDR2 FQGTGA. CDR3 length: 15 residues. Trimming shortened V by 5 bases and J by 2 bases, and 16 bases separated the two germline ends. The CDR3 sequence is CASSLGVQGPYEQYF. CDR3 sequence (DNA): TGTGCCAGCAGCCTAGGGGTGCAGGGTCCCTACGAGCAGTACTTC.

This clone was counted once. V and J are TRBV4-2 and TRBJ1-2; a possible D gene is TRBD1 (5 bases). The CDR3 covers 14 residues. Between the trimmed V and J ends, which lost 3 bases and 6 bases, there was a span of 14 bases. The germline V gene has CDR1 LGHNA and CDR2 YNFKEQ. CDR3 DNA: TGTGCCAGCAGCCATGCCCAGGGAGGCCATGGCTACACCTTC. Translated, it gives CASSHAQGGHGYTF.

CDR3 protein: CASSLGGTAVDTQYF. The CDR3, as DNA: TGTGCCAGCAGCTTAGGCGGGACGGCGGTAGATACGCAGTATTTT. This chain links TRBV5-6 with TRBJ2-3; possibly TRBD2 for D (6 bases). The germline V gene encodes CDR1 SGHDT and CDR2 YYEEEE. The CDR3 extends over 15 amino acids. V shed 2 bases and J shed 5 bases, with 15 bases lying between them.

The J gene is TRBJ2-3, the V gene TRBV6-6; 8 bases agree with TRBD2. This CDR3 spans 17 amino acids. Trimming cost V 5 bases and J 4 bases; bases outside gene matches: 14. Germline V gene sequence: CDR1 MNHNY, CDR2 SVGAGI (reference sequence). The CDR3 loop reads CASSPPRSGGGADTQYF. The CDR3 bases are TGTGCCAGCAGTCCTCCCCGGTCGGGGGGGGGTGCAGATACGCAGTATTTT.

This chain uses TRBV2 with TRBJ2-7; tentative D call: TRBD1 (6 bases). The V gene lost 6 bases and the J gene lost 8 bases, with 11 bases spanning the gap. CDR3 size: 11 residues. Germline CDR1 SNHLY, CDR2 FYNNEI. The CDR3 protein is CASSTGSQQYF. In DNA, the CDR3 is TGTGCCAGCAGCACAGGGAGTCAGCAGTACTTC.

This chain connects TRBV3-1 (or the pseudogene TRBV3-2) to TRBJ2-3, with D possibly matching TRBD2 (6 bases). The CDR3 spans 16 residues. CDR1 and CDR2 from the germline V gene are LGHDT and YNNKEL (reference sequence). V lost 1 base and J lost 6, with 17 bases in between. CDR3 amino acids: CASSQVLLSRGDTQYF. The CDR3 nucleotides read TGTGCCAGCAGCCAAGTTCTCCTGTCCCGGGGGGATACGCAGTATTTT.

CDR3 sequence (DNA): TGTGCCAGCAGTCGAGGGACAGGGGATAACTATGGCTACACCTTC. It translates to CASSRGTGDNYGYTF. The V gene is TRBV28, the J gene TRBJ1-2; 10 bases agree with TRBD1. Germline trimming cut 5 bases from V and 1 base from J; bases unmatched to any gene: 4. This CDR3 comprises 15 residues. Per the germline V gene, CDR1 is MDHEN and CDR2 is SYDVKM.

The chain employs TRBV6-5 and TRBJ2-7; D perhaps matches TRBD2 (5 bases). This CDR3 comprises 13 residues. CDR1 and CDR2 (germline): MNHEY, SVGAGI. V dropped 7 bases and J dropped 3 bases, with 13 bases sitting between them. The CDR3 loop is CASILLAYYEQYF. The CDR3, as DNA: TGTGCCAGCATTCTTCTAGCTTACTACGAGCAGTACTTC.

This rearrangement joins TRBV4-3 to TRBJ2-7; D ambiguous. This CDR3 spans 13 amino acids. In germline, CDR1 is LGHNA, CDR2 YSLEER. The V gene lost 3 bases and the J gene lost 3 bases, with 9 bases spanning the gap. CDR3 amino acids: CASSHSTYYEQYF. The CDR3 DNA reads TGCGCCAGCAGCCACTCAACTTACTACGAGCAGTACTTC.

The chain couples TRBV28 to TRBJ1-5; no reliable D call. V was pared by 11 bases and J by 3 bases, with 11 bases between. The germline gives CDR1 MDHEN, CDR2 SYDVKM. The CDR3 totals 12 residues. The CDR3, as DNA: TGTGCCGAGGGTCAGGTCAATCAGCCCCAGCATTTT. It is translated as CAEGQVNQPQHF. Looking up the rest from reference TRBV28 and TRBJ1-5 gives the full variable domain: DVKVTQSSRYLVKRTGEKVFLECVQDMDHENMFWYRQDPGLGLRLIYFSYDVKMKEKGDIPEGYSVSREKKERFSLILESASTNQTSMYLCAEGQVNQPQHFGDGTRLSIL.

The V call is TRBV3-1 (or the pseudogene TRBV3-2), the J call TRBJ2-3; 11 bases are a match to TRBD2. The junction had 6 bases not matched to a gene; V was cut back by 4 bases and J by 6 bases. The germline gives CDR1 LGHDT, CDR2 YNNKEL (reference sequence). This CDR3 contains 15 residues. In DNA, the CDR3 is TGTGCCAGCAGCCTCGTAGCGGGGGGGCACGATACGCAGTATTTT. As protein: CASSLVAGGHDTQYF.